The source of this TCR beta chain is a study of blood T cells in healthy people across ages (dated by TCRdb to 2013 to 2016). In terms of the full investigation: In model experiments, template switching captured roughly one uniquely barcoded TCR beta cDNA molecule for every two T cells. The study measured age-related changes in TCR beta repertoire diversity using deep sequencing normalized with unique cDNA molecular identifiers. The donors were split into four age groups: young (average approximately 16 years), middle-aged (about 40), aged (more than 60) and long-lived (approximately 80). For two donors (one aged 18 to 30 and one aged 80 or older), the study analyzed two additional independent replicas of 1 million unique cDNA reads from the same blood draw. On the study overall, not on this receptor specifically: Compared with the aged group, the long-lived group had more naive CD4+ T cells, fewer expanded clones and increased TCR diversity, suggesting age selection. Total diversity estimates from one million sequenced T cells were considered lower bounds and underestimates. As age increased, observed TCR beta diversity per million T cells dropped in a roughly linear way, and a significant reduction was already evident by age about 36. Because the CMV infection status of the donors was unknown, age-related changes in expanded clonotypes may potentially have been confounded. Observed TCR beta diversity correlated strongly with the percentage of naive T cells measured by flow cytometry. Because profiling used bulk unsorted PBMCs, naive and antigen-experienced compartments could not be compared conclusively.

The library was obtained by 5' RACE. Data came from an Illumina HiSeq 2500. The second PCR ran for roughly 7 to 11 cycles and used a J-beta primer mix along with a sample-barcoded 5' primer. Each TCR beta cDNA molecule received a unique molecular identifier from a template-switch 5' adaptor carrying 12 random nucleotides. Each sample yielded at least 3 million CDR3-containing paired-end reads. The Mint cDNA synthesis kit, primed by a TRBC-specific oligonucleotide, was used to synthesize first-strand cDNA from all RNA. After uracil-DNA glycosylase treatment, a first 18-cycle PCR used universal primers M1SS and BC2_uni_R on all cDNA. Per the authors' processing: Normalization of each sample was performed by random selection of 1 million high-quality reads, each carrying a distinct molecular identifier. Instead of being binned into consensus sequences, reads with shared molecular identifiers were discarded. MiTCR, with a Q25 quality threshold and the strictest error-elimination algorithm, was used for CDR3 identification, clonotype clustering and error correction. A nonparametric unseen species model using Euler transformation provided a lower-bound estimate of total TCR beta diversity. TCRdb redid the processing of the public reads, applying fastp at Q25 and MiXCR, and retained in-frame beta chains. CDR3 protein duplicates are merged, each entry listing the most common genes and DNA. The V and J calls and clone size come from TCRdb's table, not from the authors' own analysis. Present in this sample are 750,000 to 850,000 distinct CDR3 sequences, approximately 25% of which were seen just once. The top ten hold more than 3% of the sample.

The donors were about 40 Caucasian individuals from Russia, aged roughly 6 to 90 years, who were systemically healthy. Each donor gave 9 to 10 milliliters of peripheral blood, collected into EDTA-treated Vacutainer tubes. Ficoll-Paque density-gradient centrifugation was used to isolate PBMCs, with at least 6 million per sample. Trizol reagent was used to extract total RNA from the PBMCs, yielding at least 6 micrograms per sample. The percentages of naive CD45RAhigh/CD27high T cells were determined by flow cytometry on a PBMC aliquot from every donor. A word on this clonotype: This receptor's antigen is unknown. Base-call qualities are not available, and no considerably larger clone is one nucleotide away.

CDR1 and CDR2 were assigned from the germline V gene as MNHEY and SVGEGT. V is pared back by 0 bases and J by 5 bases, with 16 bases lying between the germline termini. The CDR3 sequence holds 16 residues, the cysteine and phenylalanine included. Only the CDR3 portion is preserved as DNA: 48 bases, with reading frame beginning at the first base. These data also featured in a second study, about T cells of mothers and their children. The second paper states: The donors were nine systemically healthy Caucasian individuals, made up of three mothers and their six children. cDNA synthesis consumed the entire amount of extracted RNA, loaded at around 1.5 ug RNA in each 15 ul reaction. In the second PCR, the M1S primer added sample barcodes and 2-4 random nucleotides. Over 8 million TCR beta CDR3 reads were obtained for each mother, and millions of reads were obtained for each child. Thymic selection similarly shapes TCR recombination output in related and unrelated pairs, with minor effect from inherited differences. Normalized repertoire overlap was always slightly but never significantly higher in related than unrelated mother-child pairs. Persistent microchimeric T cell clones were not detected, at a sensitivity of approximately 100 clones per million clonotypes. To look for features that set related mother-child pairs apart from unrelated individuals, the researchers ran deep NGS to compare the TCR beta repertoires of mothers and children. The mean age was about 37 +/- 4 years for the mothers and about 10 +/- 4 years for the children. After adapter ligation was performed with NEBNext reagents, the libraries were sequenced on an Illumina HiSeq 2000 with 100+100 nt paired-end reads. To prevent cross-contamination, the mother and child libraries were prepared one month apart and sequenced in separate runs. For each donor, somewhere between roughly 450,000 and 2,200,000 distinct TCR beta clonotypes were identified. Naive TCR beta clonotypes were estimated from low-frequency clonotypes matched to each donor's FACS-determined naive share, without sorting.

The chain is encoded by TRBV6-2 or TRBV6-3 joined to TRBJ2-5, with a tentative D gene TRBD2 over 7 matching bases. The sample comprised blood. The source of this sequence is a boy younger than 18 in good health. The nucleotides read TGTGCCAGCAGTTACTCGGCCGCGGGGGCCGGGGAGACCCAGTACTTC. This sequence encodes CASSYSAAGAGETQYF.